Presented here are 12 T cell receptor beta chains from one specimen sequenced in a study of cytomegalovirus exposure and HLA in healthy donors (dated by TCRdb to 2015 to 2018). Library prep was done by the immunoSEQ multiplex PCR assay. A mixture of 60 forward primers for TCR Vbeta segments and 13 reverse primers for TCR Jbeta segments was used in the multiplex PCR. The source is immuneACCESS, and TCRdb retained only in-frame sequences with V and J called. Part of the clones is not carried over; for the studies checked, unresolved V genes explain less than half of this, and the remainder is unexplained. Counted in this sample were about 190,000 clones; over 65% of them appeared once. The ten largest clones take up roughly 2.6% of the sample. Sequencing was carried out using PBMCs. The origin of the receptors is a woman between 45 and 60 years old in good health and CMV-seropositive.

This chain connects TRBV27 to TRBJ1-1; 8 positions match TRBD1. The CDR3 runs 16 residues. CDR1 and CDR2 (germline): MNHEY, SMNVEV (reference sequence). The V and J ends lost 7 bases and 9 bases, in that order; junction bases with no gene match: 19. DNA for the CDR3: TGTGCCAGCACCCCCCTTTTCCGGACAGGGTCGACTCAAGCTTTCTTT. Translated: CASTPLFRTGSTQAFF.

The chain combines TRBV28 with TRBJ2-7, with D unclear. V was trimmed by 2 bases and J by 0 bases, leaving 8 bases between them. The V gene's germline CDR1 is MDHEN and CDR2 SYDVKM. The CDR3 is made up of 14 amino acids. The CDR3 region has the DNA TGTGCCAGCAGTTTAGGCAGATCCTCCTACGAGCAGTACTTC. This sequence encodes CASSLGRSSYEQYF. Full variable domain (rest looked up from reference TRBV28 and TRBJ2-7): DVKVTQSSRYLVKRTGEKVFLECVQDMDHENMFWYRQDPGLGLRLIYFSYDVKMKEKGDIPEGYSVSREKKERFSLILESASTNQTSMYLCASSLGRSSYEQYFGPGTRLTVT.

The V call is TRBV6-1, the J call TRBJ2-7; no reliable D call. This CDR3 region has 11 residues. Deletions cut 6 bases from V and 5 bases from J, with 8 bases between. Germline CDR1 is MNHNS and CDR2 is SASEGT. The CDR3 DNA reads as TGTGCCAGCAGGGAATACAACGAGCAGTACTTC. Its translation: CASREYNEQYF.

This CDR3 reads CASSALANSYNEQFF. In nucleotides, the CDR3 is TGTGCCAGCAGCGCCCTAGCTAACTCCTACAATGAGCAGTTCTTC. The chain couples TRBV7-2 to TRBJ2-1, with D possibly matching TRBD2 (5 bases). The V gene lost 5 bases and the J gene lost 0 bases, with 11 bases spanning the gap. CDR3 length equals 15 residues. Per the germline V gene, CDR1 is SGHTA and CDR2 is FQGNSA.

V and J are TRBV18 and TRBJ2-5; 10 bases fit TRBD2. With 3 bases clipped from V and 3 bases from J, the junction kept 4 bases outside the gene matches. The CDR3 contains 15 residues. Germline CDR1 and CDR2: KGHSH and LQKENI. This CDR3 reads CASSPASGGKETQYF. In DNA, the CDR3 is TGTGCCAGCTCACCGGCTAGCGGGGGAAAAGAGACCCAGTACTTC.

The chain is built from TRBV9 and TRBJ2-5, with TRBD2 matching over 10 bases. The CDR3 spans 16 residues. Per germline, CDR1 SGDLS and CDR2 YYNGEE. J lost 5 bases, V lost 0 bases, and 7 bases had no gene match. The CDR3 reads CASSVDSGGGTETQYF. The CDR3 DNA reads TGTGCCAGCAGCGTAGACAGCGGGGGGGGTACGGAGACCCAGTACTTC.

The chain combines TRBV28 with TRBJ1-2; D gene uncertain. Germline V lookup: CDR1 MDHEN, CDR2 SYDVKM. V lost 1 base, J lost 5 bases, and 11 bases lay in between. This CDR3 comprises 14 residues. For the CDR3, the DNA is TGTGCCAGCAGTTTATCGTCAGTAGCTTATGGCTACACCTTC. Translating it yields CASSLSSVAYGYTF.

The chain has TRBV5-8 and TRBJ2-7; 8 nucleotides match TRBD2. After removal of 6 bases from V and 2 bases from J, the junction contained 13 bases not matched to a gene. Germline V gene data show CDR1 as SGHTS and CDR2 as YDEGEE. This CDR3 is 16 amino acids long. In nucleotides, the CDR3 is TGTGCCAGCACCCAAACCCTCGGACTAGCCGCCTACGAGCAGTACTTC. It encodes CASTQTLGLAAYEQYF.

The chain is built from TRBV11-3 and TRBJ2-7, with 11 nucleotides matching TRBD1. The CDR3 contains 15 residues. Germline assignment: CDR1 SGHNT and CDR2 YENEEA. Losses at the gene ends were 5 bases for V and 0 bases for J; bases not matched to a gene: 3. The CDR3 DNA reads as TGTGCCAGCAGCACCGGGACAGGGGGCTCCTACGAGCAGTACTTC. It specifies CASSTGTGGSYEQYF.

Note on this clone: This specimen includes other DNA sequences encoding the same CDR3. The chain links TRBV18 to TRBJ1-1; TRBD1 is a possible D gene (5 bases). CDR3 length equals 13 residues. Trimming cost V 5 bases and J 5 bases, with 12 bases left between them. Germline CDR1 reads KGHSH; CDR2 reads LQKENI. The CDR3 DNA is TGTGCCAGCTCATCGGGGGGGGGAACTGAAGCTTTCTTT. Translating it yields CASSSGGGTEAFF.

The genes are TRBV4-3 and TRBJ2-1; 9 bases align to TRBD2. Looked up from germline, CDR1 is LGHNA and CDR2 is YSLEER. V was clipped by 4 bases and J by 5 bases; unmatched bases: 12. The length of the CDR3 is 17 residues. The CDR3 here is CASSRVPLAGPDNEQFF. The DNA for the CDR3 is TGCGCCAGCAGCCGAGTCCCGCTAGCGGGGCCCGACAATGAGCAGTTCTTC.

The gene calls are TRBV30 and TRBJ2-5; 11 bases are shared with TRBD2. V lost 0 bases and J lost 2; bases outside the gene matches: 5. The CDR3 has 16 amino acids. The germline V gene has CDR1 GTSNPN and CDR2 SVGIG (reference sequence). DNA of the CDR3: TGTGCCTGGAGTGTACGGCTAGCGGGGGGACAAGAGACCCAGTACTTC. Translated: CAWSVRLAGGQETQYF.